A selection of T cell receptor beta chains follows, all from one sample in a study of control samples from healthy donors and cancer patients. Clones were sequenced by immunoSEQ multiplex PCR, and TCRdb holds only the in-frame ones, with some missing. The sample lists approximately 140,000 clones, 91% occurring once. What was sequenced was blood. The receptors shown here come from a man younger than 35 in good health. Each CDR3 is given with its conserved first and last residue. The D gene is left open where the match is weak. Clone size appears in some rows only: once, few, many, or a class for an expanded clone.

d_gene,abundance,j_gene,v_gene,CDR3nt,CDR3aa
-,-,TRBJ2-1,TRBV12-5,TGTGCTAGTGGTACCGGCGGTTCCTACAATGAGCAGTTCTTC,CASGTGGSYNEQFF
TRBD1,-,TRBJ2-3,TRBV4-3,TGCGCCAGCAGCCAAGATCGTGGGACAGGGACCGCGACAGATACGCAGTATTTT,CASSQDRGTGTATDTQYF
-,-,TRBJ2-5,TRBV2,TGTGCCAGCGGCCCAGATCGGGGTGGGGAAGAGACCCAGTACTTC,CASGPDRGGEETQYF
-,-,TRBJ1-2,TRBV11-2,TGTGCCAGCAGCTTAGGGCTAGGGGGAACGGGCTACACCTTC,CASSLGLGGTGYTF
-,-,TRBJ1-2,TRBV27,TGTGCCAGCAGGGGATCTTCCCCGGGCTACACCTTC,CASRGSSPGYTF
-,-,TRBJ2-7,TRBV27,TGTGCCAGCAGTTTGGTTCGGGACGTTGCCTACGAGCAGTACTTC,CASSLVRDVAYEQYF
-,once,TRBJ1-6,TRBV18,TGTGCCAGCTCACCGATAGACGGACAAAATTCACCCCTCCACTTT,CASSPIDGQNSPLHF
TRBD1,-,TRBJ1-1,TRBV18,TGTGCCAGCTCACCAAGAGGGACAGGGGTCATGAACACTGAAGCTTTCTTT,CASSPRGTGVMNTEAFF
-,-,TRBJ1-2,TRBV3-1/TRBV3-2,TGTGCCAGCAGCCCGGACGGACTATATGGCTACACCTTC,CASSPDGLYGYTF
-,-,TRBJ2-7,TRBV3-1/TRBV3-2,TGTGCCAGCAGCCAAAGCTCCTACGAGCAGTACTTC,CASSQSSYEQYF
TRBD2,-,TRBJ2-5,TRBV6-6,TGTGCCAGCAGTCCCCGGGAGCGGGGGATACGGGGCGAGACCCAGTACTTC,CASSPRERGIRGETQYF
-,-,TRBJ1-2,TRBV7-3,TGTGCCAGCAGCTTACAGGGGTCCGGAGAAGGCTACACCTTC,CASSLQGSGEGYTF
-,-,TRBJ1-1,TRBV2,TGTGCCAGCAGGTGGAACACTGAAGCTTTCTTT,CASRWNTEAFF
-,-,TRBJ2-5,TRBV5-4,TGTGCCAGCAGCTTGGGGGTTAGTAGCGCGTACCAAGAGACCCAGTACTTC,CASSLGVSSAYQETQYF
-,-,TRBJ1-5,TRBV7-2,TGTGCCAGCAGCTATACGGGGTTGGAGCCCCAGCATTTT,CASSYTGLEPQHF
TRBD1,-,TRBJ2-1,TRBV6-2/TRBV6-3,TGTGCCAGCAGTTACGGGGGACAGGGATTAGAACAGTTCTTC,CASSYGGQGLEQFF
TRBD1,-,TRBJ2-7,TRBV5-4,TGTGCCAGCAGCCTGGGGACAGGAGGCTACGAGCAGTACTTC,CASSLGTGGYEQYF
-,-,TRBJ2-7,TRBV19,TGTGCCACCGGACAAGCGGCCGACGAGCAGTACTTC,CATGQAADEQYF
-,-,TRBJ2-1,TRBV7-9,TGTGCCAGCAGCTCACTCAGGGAAAATGAGCAGTTCTTC,CASSSLRENEQFF
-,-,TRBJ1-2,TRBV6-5,TGTGCCAGCAGTCATTCAGGGGTAGCTAACTATGGCTACACCTTC,CASSHSGVANYGYTF
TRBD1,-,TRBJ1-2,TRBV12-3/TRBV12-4,TGTGCCAGCAGTCGCCGGGACAGGGGTGGCTACACCTTC,CASSRRDRGGYTF
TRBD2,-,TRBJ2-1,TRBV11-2,TGTGCCAGCAGCCTGACGGCACTAGCGGGACCTATCAATGAGCAGTTCTTC,CASSLTALAGPINEQFF
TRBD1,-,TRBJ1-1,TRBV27,TGTGCCAGCAGTTGGAGGGGGCGGGGCACTGAAGCTTTCTTT,CASSWRGRGTEAFF
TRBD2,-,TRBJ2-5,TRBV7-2,TGTGCCAGCAGCTTAGGTGGCCTAGCGGGGGGCCTGGGGGAGACCCAGTACTTC,CASSLGGLAGGLGETQYF
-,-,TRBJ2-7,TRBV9,TGTGCCAGCAGCGTAGAGGGGAACGACGAGCAGTACTTC,CASSVEGNDEQYF
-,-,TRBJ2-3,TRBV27,TGTGCCAGCAGTTTGGTAGGGGATAGCACAGATACGCAGTATTTT,CASSLVGDSTDTQYF
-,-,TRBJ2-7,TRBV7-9,TGTGCCAGCAGCTTAGGGGGGGCGGCGAACGAGCAGTACTTC,CASSLGGAANEQYF
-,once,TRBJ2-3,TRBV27,TGTGCCAGCAACCAAGGAACAGATACGCAGTATTTT,CASNQGTDTQYF
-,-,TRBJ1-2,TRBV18,TGTGCCAGCTCACCCGGGGGTAACTATGGCTACACCTTC,CASSPGGNYGYTF
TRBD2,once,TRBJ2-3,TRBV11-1,TGTGCCAGCAGCTTTAGGACTAGCGGTAGCACAGATACGCAGTATTTT,CASSFRTSGSTDTQYF
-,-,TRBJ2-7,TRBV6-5,TGTGCCAGCAGTTGGGGTAAGGAGCAGTACTTC,CASSWGKEQYF
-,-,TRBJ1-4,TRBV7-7,TGTGCCAGCAGCAAGGACTTGGAAGAAAAACTGTTTTTT,CASSKDLEEKLFF
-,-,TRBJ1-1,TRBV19,TGTGCCAGTAAGGGACTGAACACTGAAGCTTTCTTT,CASKGLNTEAFF
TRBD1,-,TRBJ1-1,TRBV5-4,TGTGCCAGCAGCCGACAGGGCCCCACTGAAGCTTTCTTT,CASSRQGPTEAFF
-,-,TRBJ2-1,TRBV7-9,TGTGCCAGCATCCCCGGTGGGGGGAGCTCCTACAATGAGCAGTTCTTC,CASIPGGGSSYNEQFF
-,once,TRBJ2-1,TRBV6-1,TGTGCCAGCAGTGAATTCGAGTACAATGAGCAGTTCTTC,CASSEFEYNEQFF
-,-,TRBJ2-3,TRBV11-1,TGTGCCAGCGAAGGTCAGGGGGGTCGAACAGATACGCAGTATTTT,CASEGQGGRTDTQYF
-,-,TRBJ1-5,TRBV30,TGTGCCTGGAGTGTGGAAGGTCATCAGCCCCAGCATTTT,CAWSVEGHQPQHF
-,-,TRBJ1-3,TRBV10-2,TGCGCCAGCAGTGAGTGGTTGGTGGCGACAGTAAAGAGAAACTCTGGAAACACCATATATTTT,CASSEWLVATVKRNSGNTIYF
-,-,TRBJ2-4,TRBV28,TGTGCCAGCAGTCTACAGGGTGGTGGAAACATTCAGTACTTC,CASSLQGGGNIQYF
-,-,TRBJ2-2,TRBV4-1,TGCGCCAGCAGCTCCCTGGACGGAACCGGGGAGCTGTTTTTT,CASSSLDGTGELFF
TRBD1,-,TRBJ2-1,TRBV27,TGTGCCAGCAACCGGCTCCGGGACAGGGGGGTCAATGAGCAGTTCTTC,CASNRLRDRGVNEQFF
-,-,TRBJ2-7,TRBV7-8,TGTGCCAGCAGCCCACAACCAGGGGCGACCTCCTACGAGCAGTACTTC,CASSPQPGATSYEQYF
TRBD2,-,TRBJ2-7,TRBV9,TGTGCCAGCAGCAAATGGGGGGGTACCTACGAGCAGTACTTC,CASSKWGGTYEQYF
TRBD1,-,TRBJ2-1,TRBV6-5,TGTGCCAGCAGCCCCGACAGGGGGGCCTACAATGAGCAGTTCTTC,CASSPDRGAYNEQFF
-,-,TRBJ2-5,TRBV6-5,TGTGCCAGCAGTTACTCGGGGGCCAGTCAAGAGACCCAGTACTTC,CASSYSGASQETQYF
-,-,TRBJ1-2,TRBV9,TGTGCCAGCAGCGTAGGCGGCGGAATCTATGGCTACACCTTC,CASSVGGGIYGYTF
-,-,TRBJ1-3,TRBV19,TGTGCCAGTAGTATCAGCGCAGGAGCCGCTGGAAACACCATATATTTT,CASSISAGAAGNTIYF
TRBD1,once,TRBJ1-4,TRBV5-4,TGTGCCAGCAGCGTCGCGGGACAGGGGGCAACTAATGAAAAACTGTTTTTT,CASSVAGQGATNEKLFF
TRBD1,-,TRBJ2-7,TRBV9,TGTGCCAGCAGCGGGGGAGGACAGGGGACGAGTGGCGAGCAGTACTTC,CASSGGGQGTSGEQYF
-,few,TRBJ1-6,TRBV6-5,TGTGCCAGCAGTTACTCGTTTACAGGCCAGAATTCACCCCTCCACTTT,CASSYSFTGQNSPLHF
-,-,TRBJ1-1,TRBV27,TGTGCCAGCAGTTTACACAGCATGAACACTGAAGCTTTCTTT,CASSLHSMNTEAFF
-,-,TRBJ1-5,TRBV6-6,TGTGCCAGCAGTTACTCGAGGGGCCGTCGCAATCAGCCCCAGCATTTT,CASSYSRGRRNQPQHF
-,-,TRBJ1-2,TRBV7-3,TGTGCCAGCAGCGCCCCCGGGGCCTATGGCTACACCTTC,CASSAPGAYGYTF
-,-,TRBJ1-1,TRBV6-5,TGTGCCAGCGGAAGCCTTGAGGGCACTGAAGCTTTCTTT,CASGSLEGTEAFF